Included here is one TCR beta chain sequence, with context. Germline loops: CDR1 SGHTA, CDR2 FQGTGA. The CDR3 totals 18 residues. J lost 4 bases, V lost 2 bases, and 8 bases had no gene match. Libraries were prepared by immunoSEQ multiplex PCR; TCRdb keeps only in-frame clonotypes and omits some of them. The repertoire holds 80,000 or so clones, 82% seen once, with 7% to 9% in the top ten. This sample was included in a study of blood T cell repertoires in COVID-19. Study information: The origin of the acute and convalescent COVID-19 samples was the United States, Italy and Spain. Nucleic acid was either cDNA or gDNA, and it came from T cells, B-cell-depleted T cells, or PBMCs.

This rearrangement joins TRBV7-3 to TRBJ2-6; 10 positions match TRBD1. This receptor was taken from a human donor in a cohort sampled during active COVID-19. The sample comprised peripheral blood. CDR3 bases: TGTGCCAGCAGCTTATACCGGGACAGGGGCTCCGGGGCCAACGTCCTGACTTTC. This codes for CASSLYRDRGSGANVLTF.